Listed here is a single T cell receptor beta chain. The antigen is undetermined. The data originate from a study of CD8+ T cells in alopecia areata. Background on the study: Dosing spanned 6 to 18 months on tofacitinib, then 6 months off drug. Study outcomes and limitations: Lesional scalp, especially alopecia totalis/universalis, showed higher clonality than normal scalp. Scalp and blood retained many expanded lesional clones during tofacitinib.

RNA extraction and reverse transcription yielded cDNA as sequencing template. Data came from immunoSEQ multiplex PCR; TCRdb stores just in-frame clones and leaves some out. The data show some 130,000 clones, 53% seen once. The treatment here: oral pan-JAK inhibitor, 5-10 mg twice daily. Germline lookup yields CDR1 MNHNY and CDR2 SVGAGI (reference sequence). The CDR3 extends over 13 amino acids. Trimming took off 8 bases at V and 6 bases at J, with 17 bases between the two ends. The chain couples TRBV6-6 to TRBJ2-7; D is perhaps TRBD2 (6 bases). This specimen consisted of CD4+ T cells sorted from blood, obtained at week 4, from a patient treated with tofacitinib. This receptor was identified in a human donor with alopecia areata. The CDR3 spells CASAGRGDSEQYF. DNA for the CDR3: TGTGCCAGCGCGGGACGAGGGGACTCCGAGCAGTACTTC.